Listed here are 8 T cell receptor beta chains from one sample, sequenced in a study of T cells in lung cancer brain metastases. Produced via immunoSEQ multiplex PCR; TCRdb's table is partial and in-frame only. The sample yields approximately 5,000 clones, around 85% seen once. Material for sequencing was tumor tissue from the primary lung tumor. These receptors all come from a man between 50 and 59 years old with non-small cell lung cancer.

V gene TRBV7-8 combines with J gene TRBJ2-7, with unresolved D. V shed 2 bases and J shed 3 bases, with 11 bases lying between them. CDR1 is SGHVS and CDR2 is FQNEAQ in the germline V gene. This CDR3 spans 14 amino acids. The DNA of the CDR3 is TGTGCCAGCAGCTTATGGCCAGGTAGCTACGAGCAGTACTTC. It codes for CASSLWPGSYEQYF.

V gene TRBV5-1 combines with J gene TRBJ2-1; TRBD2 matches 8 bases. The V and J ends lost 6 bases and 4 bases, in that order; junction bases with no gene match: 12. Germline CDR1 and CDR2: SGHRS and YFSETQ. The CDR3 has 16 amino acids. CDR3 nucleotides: TGCGCCAGCAACCCTCTGGCGGGGGGACCATACAATGAGCAGTTCTTC. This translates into CASNPLAGGPYNEQFF. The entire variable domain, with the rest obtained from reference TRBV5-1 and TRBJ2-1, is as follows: KAGVTQTPRYLIKTRGQQVTLSCSPISGHRSVSWYQQTPGQGLQFLFEYFSETQRNKGNFPGRFSGRQFSNSRSEMNVSTLELGDSALYLCASNPLAGGPYNEQFFGPGTRLTVL.

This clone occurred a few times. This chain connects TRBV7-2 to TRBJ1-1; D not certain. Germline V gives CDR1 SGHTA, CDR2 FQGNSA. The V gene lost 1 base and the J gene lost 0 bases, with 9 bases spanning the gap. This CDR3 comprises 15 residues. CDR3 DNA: TGTGCCAGCAGCTTAGTTGTTGGGATGAACACTGAAGCTTTCTTT. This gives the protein CASSLVVGMNTEAFF. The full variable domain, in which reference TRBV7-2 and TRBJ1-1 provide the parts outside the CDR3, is GAGVSQSPSNKVTEKGKDVELRCDPISGHTALYWYRQSLGQGLEFLIYFQGNSAPDKSGLPSDRFSAERTGGSVSTLTIQRTQQEDSAVYLCASSLVVGMNTEAFFGQGTRLTVV.

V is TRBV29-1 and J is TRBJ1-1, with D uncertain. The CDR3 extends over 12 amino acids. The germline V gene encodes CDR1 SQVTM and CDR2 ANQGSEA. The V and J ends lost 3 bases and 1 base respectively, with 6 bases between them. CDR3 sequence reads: CSVDGSNTEAFF. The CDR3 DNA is TGCAGCGTTGATGGCTCGAACACTGAAGCTTTCTTT.

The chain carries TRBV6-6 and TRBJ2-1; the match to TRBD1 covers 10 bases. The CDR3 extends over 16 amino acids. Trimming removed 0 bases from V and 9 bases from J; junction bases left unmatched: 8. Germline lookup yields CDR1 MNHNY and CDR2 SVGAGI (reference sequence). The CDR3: CASSYSTGGLSSEQFF. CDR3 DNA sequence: TGTGCCAGCAGTTACTCGACAGGGGGCTTATCCAGTGAGCAGTTCTTC.

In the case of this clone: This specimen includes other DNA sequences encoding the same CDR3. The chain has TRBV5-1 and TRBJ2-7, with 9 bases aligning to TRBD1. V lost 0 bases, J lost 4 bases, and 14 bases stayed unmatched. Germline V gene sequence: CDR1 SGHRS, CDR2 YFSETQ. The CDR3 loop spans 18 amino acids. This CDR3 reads CASSLGGQLQGATYEQYF. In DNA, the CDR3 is TGCGCCAGCAGCTTGGGGGGCCAACTACAGGGGGCCACTTACGAGCAGTACTTC. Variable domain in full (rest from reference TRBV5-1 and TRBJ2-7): KAGVTQTPRYLIKTRGQQVTLSCSPISGHRSVSWYQQTPGQGLQFLFEYFSETQRNKGNFPGRFSGRQFSNSRSEMNVSTLELGDSALYLCASSLGGQLQGATYEQYFGPGTRLTVT.

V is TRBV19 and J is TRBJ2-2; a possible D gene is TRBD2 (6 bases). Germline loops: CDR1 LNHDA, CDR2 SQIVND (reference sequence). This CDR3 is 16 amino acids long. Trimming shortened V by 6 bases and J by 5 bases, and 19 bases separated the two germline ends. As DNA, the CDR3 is TGTGCCAGTAGCGGTATCGGGACTCGGGGGACCGGGGAGCTGTTTTTT. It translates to CASSGIGTRGTGELFF.

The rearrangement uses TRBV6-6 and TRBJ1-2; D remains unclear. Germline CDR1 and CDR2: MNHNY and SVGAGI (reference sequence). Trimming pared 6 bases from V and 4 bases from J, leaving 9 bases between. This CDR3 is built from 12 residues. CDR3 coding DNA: TGTGCCAGCAGCCCCGGGTCCTATGGCTACACCTTC. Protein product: CASSPGSYGYTF.